This T cell receptor beta chain was documented in a study of cytomegalovirus exposure and HLA in healthy donors. Of note for this clone: The antigen is not known.

The PCR employed 60 Vbeta primers together with 13 Jbeta primers. The protocol was immunoSEQ multiplex PCR, while the TCRdb copy is restricted to in-frame clones and leaves out a portion. The table records more than 100,000 clones, roughly 78% of them present only once. Study results and caveats: Equally common other TCR beta chains were less clonally expanded than HLA-associated ones, a later analysis found.

Trimming at V came to 4 bases and at J to 7 bases, leaving 11 bases not matched to a gene. Germline CDR1 is SGHRS and CDR2 is YFSETQ. The CDR3 is 14 amino acids. Healthy individuals who donated bone marrow served as the donors. This TCR was recovered from a man in his forties or fifties in good health and CMV-seropositive. The material sequenced was PBMCs. The chain couples TRBV5-1 to TRBJ2-7; 7 positions match TRBD1. The CDR3 DNA is TGCGCCAGCAGCCCTTCGACAGGGTCAAGGGAGCAGTACTTC. Its protein is CASSPSTGSREQYF. Full variable domain (remainder filled in from reference TRBV5-1 and TRBJ2-7): KAGVTQTPRYLIKTRGQQVTLSCSPISGHRSVSWYQQTPGQGLQFLFEYFSETQRNKGNFPGRFSGRQFSNSRSEMNVSTLELGDSALYLCASSPSTGSREQYFGPGTRLTVT.